One sample yielded the 16 T cell receptor beta chains listed below, sequenced in a study of cytomegalovirus exposure and HLA in healthy donors. PCR was performed using 60 Vbeta and 13 Jbeta primers. Sequencing used immunoSEQ multiplex PCR; TCRdb keeps in-frame clones, though not all of them. The sample records approximately 220,000 clones, under 80% being singletons. Sequencing used PBMCs. Source of these receptors: a girl aged 2 to 10 in good health and CMV-seronegative.

The V gene is TRBV5-4, the J gene TRBJ2-3, with TRBD1 matching over 9 bases. Unmatched junction bases numbered 8, after V lost 3 bases and J lost 0 bases. This CDR3 region has 17 residues. Germline V gene data show CDR1 as SGHNT and CDR2 as YYREEE (reference sequence). In nucleotides, the CDR3 is TGTGCCAGCAGCTGGAAAATGACAGGGGGAAGCACAGATACGCAGTATTTT. It yields the protein CASSWKMTGGSTDTQYF. Full variable domain (missing parts from reference TRBV5-4 and TRBJ2-3): ETGVTQSPTHLIKTRGQQVTLRCSSQSGHNTVSWYQQALGQGPQFIFQYYREEENGRGNFPPRFSGLQFPNYSSELNVNALELDDSALYLCASSWKMTGGSTDTQYFGPGTRLTVL.

This clone was counted between two and nine times. The CDR3 is CASSSGLAGSTQYF. The CDR3 DNA reads as TGTGCCAGCAGCTCGGGACTAGCGGGATCCACGCAGTATTTT. J is TRBJ2-3 and V is TRBV5-6; 13 bases are shared with TRBD2. Germline trimming cut 3 bases from V and 9 bases from J; bases unmatched to any gene: 4. This CDR3 spans 14 amino acids. Germline CDR1 is SGHDT and CDR2 is YYEEEE.

The CDR3 DNA reads as TGTGCCAGCAGCCAAGTCGGCCGCCCGACTTCTTACGAGCAGTACTTC. Amino acids: CASSQVGRPTSYEQYF. V usage is TRBV4-2 and J usage is TRBJ2-7; no definite D call. Trimming took off 1 base at V and 4 bases at J, with 17 bases between the two ends. The V gene's germline CDR1 is LGHNA and CDR2 YNFKEQ. The CDR3 loop spans 16 amino acids.

The J gene is TRBJ2-1, the V gene TRBV12-5, with 9 bases that match TRBD2. CDR3 length: 15 residues. V gave up 5 bases and J gave up 5 bases; unmatched junction bases: 7. The V gene's germline CDR1 is LGHNT and CDR2 FRNRAP. CDR3 DNA sequence: TGTGCTAGTGGTCCTACGGGACTAGCTGACAATGAGCAGTTCTTC. Protein product: CASGPTGLADNEQFF.

The chain combines TRBV5-4 with TRBJ2-5, with TRBD1 matching over 7 bases. Trimming took 4 bases from V and 4 from J; bases not matched to a gene: 13. This CDR3 spans 16 amino acids. Germline CDR1 SGHNT, CDR2 YYREEE (reference sequence). The chain's CDR3 is CASSKATGTISETQYF. The CDR3 DNA reads TGTGCCAGCAGCAAGGCGACAGGGACGATTTCAGAGACCCAGTACTTC. Drawing the rest from reference TRBV5-4 and TRBJ2-5, the complete variable domain is ETGVTQSPTHLIKTRGQQVTLRCSSQSGHNTVSWYQQALGQGPQFIFQYYREEENGRGNFPPRFSGLQFPNYSSELNVNALELDDSALYLCASSKATGTISETQYFGPGTRLLVL.

The chain combines TRBV5-4 with TRBJ1-1; TRBD1 might be the D (5 bases). The CDR3 has 14 amino acids. V was pared by 5 bases and J by 0 bases, with 11 bases between. Germline V CDR1 and CDR2: SGHNT, YYREEE (reference sequence). In nucleotides, the CDR3 is TGTGCCAGCAGAGACAAGGGGCTGAACACTGAAGCTTTCTTT. Translating gives CASRDKGLNTEAFF.

V is TRBV7-7 and J is TRBJ1-1, with TRBD1 matching over 7 bases. This CDR3 spans 14 amino acids. The V segment lost 5 bases and the J segment 5 bases; nucleotides outside the gene matches: 8. Germline CDR1 is SSHAT and CDR2 is FNYEAQ (reference sequence). This CDR3 is CASSARGRGTEAFF. The CDR3 DNA reads as TGTGCCAGCAGCGCTAGGGGGCGCGGGACTGAAGCTTTCTTT.

Comments on this clone: Germline is not matched at one junction end, which may reflect a read error. The chain employs TRBV5-8 and TRBJ2-1; D is ambiguous. Germline CDR1 SGHTS, CDR2 YDEGEE. This CDR3 has 13 residues. The CDR3 here is CASNLNRYNEQFF. CDR3 sequence (DNA): TGTGCCAGCAACTTGAACCGGTACAATGAGCAGTTCTTC. The whole variable domain, remainder taken from reference TRBV5-8 and TRBJ2-1, is EAGVTQSPTHLIKTRGQQATLRCSPISGHTSVYWYQQALGLGLQFLLWYDEGEERNRGNFPPRFSGRQFPNYSSELNVNALELEDSALYLCASNLNRYNEQFFGPGTRLTVL.

The chain is built from TRBV7-9 and TRBJ2-5; D remains unclear. The CDR3 covers 13 residues. The germline V gene encodes CDR1 SEHNR and CDR2 FQNEAQ (reference sequence). The germline V and J ends were trimmed by 1 base and 1 base, with 4 bases remaining between them. The CDR3 bases are TGTGCCAGCAGCTTAGTCAGCCAAGAGACCCAGTACTTC. Amino acid sequence: CASSLVSQETQYF.

The gene calls are TRBV18 and TRBJ2-5; D is uncertain. CDR3 length: 11 residues. The germline V gene encodes CDR1 KGHSH and CDR2 LQKENI. The V end was cut by 3 bases, the J end by 7 bases, with 6 bases between. The CDR3 region is CASSPGGTQYF. CDR3 in DNA: TGTGCCAGCTCACCCGGTGGGACCCAGTACTTC.

With regard to this clone: The same CDR3 can be traced to other DNA sequences in this sample. This sequence joins TRBV9 and TRBJ1-1; D might be TRBD1 (5 bases). CDR3 length: 13 amino acids. The germline gives CDR1 SGDLS, CDR2 YYNGEE. V was pared by 3 bases and J by 1 base, with 7 bases between. CDR3 sequence: CASSADRNTEAFF. The CDR3 DNA follows: TGTGCCAGCAGCGCAGACAGGAACACTGAAGCTTTCTTT.

The rearrangement joins TRBV6-1 to TRBJ1-4; D may be TRBD1 (5 bases). The CDR3 contains 15 residues. CDR1 is MNHNS, CDR2 SASEGT, per germline. V lost 2 bases, J lost 6 bases, and 13 bases lay in between. In DNA, the CDR3 is TGTGCCAGCAGTGAATTGGGGGGGAGTGATGAAAAACTGTTTTTT. Amino acids: CASSELGGSDEKLFF.

V usage is TRBV7-6 and J usage is TRBJ1-5; D perhaps matches TRBD1 (6 bases). Germline V gives CDR1 SGHVS, CDR2 FNYEAQ. There are 16 residues in the CDR3. Trimming removed 4 bases at V and 6 bases at J, with 19 bases between. CDR3 sequence: CASSSGTQGSGQPQHF. Here the CDR3 DNA reads TGTGCCAGCAGCTCCGGAACACAGGGATCAGGTCAGCCCCAGCATTTT.

Points on this clone: This specimen includes other DNA sequences encoding the same CDR3. J is TRBJ1-2 and V is TRBV20-1, with D possibly TRBD1 on 5 matching bases. V was shortened by 3 bases and J by 6 bases, with 8 bases between the two germline ends. The CDR3 has 11 amino acids. Germline V gene sequence: CDR1 DFQATT, CDR2 SNEGSKA (reference sequence). The CDR3 nucleotides are TGCAGTGCTAGGGGGGGGAATGGCTACACCTTC. Amino acid sequence: CSARGGNGYTF.

This chain links TRBV30 with TRBJ2-1, with TRBD2 as a possible D gene (6 bases). This CDR3 has 13 amino acids. Trimming took off 8 bases at V and 1 base at J, with 12 bases between the two ends. Per the germline V gene, CDR1 is GTSNPN and CDR2 is SVGIG (reference sequence). CDR3: CAGSSASYNEQFF. The CDR3 DNA sequence: TGTGCCGGATCTAGCGCGTCCTACAATGAGCAGTTCTTC.

The chain recombines TRBV19 with TRBJ1-1, with 7 bases aligning to TRBD1. After removal of 5 bases from V and 3 bases from J, the junction contained 15 bases not matched to a gene. The CDR3 has 17 amino acids. Germline V gives CDR1 LNHDA, CDR2 SQIVND (reference sequence). This CDR3 is CASSPPGQRSPYTEAFF. Here the CDR3 DNA reads TGTGCCAGTAGTCCGCCGGGACAGCGCTCTCCGTACACTGAAGCTTTCTTT.